Sequencing of this T cell receptor beta chain was carried out in a study of CD8+CD57+ T cells in acquired aplastic anemia. Comments on this clonotype: Sequence at one end of the junction differs from germline and may be a read error.

Investigators profiled TCR beta VDJ and CDR3 from genomic DNA template. Each CDR3 protein is one row after TCRdb ran MiXCR on the reads. Found here are around 130,000 distinct CDR3 sequences, 58% of them singletons; the top ten hold approximately 28%. Those patients picked for sequencing had displayed CD8+CD57+ cell expansion on flow cytometry. The source of this sequence is a human donor with aplastic anemia. The specimen was sorted CD4+, CD8+, or CD8+CD57+ T cells (not recorded which) from PBMCs.

DNA of the CDR3: TGTGCCAGCAGCTTGGCCCCTAGGAGGAGCGGGAGGTCGGCAGATACGCAGTATTTC. Translation gives CASSLAPRRSGRSADTQYF. The chain links TRBV5-4 to TRBJ2-5, with TRBD2 matching 9 bases. The CDR3 runs 19 residues. From germline, CDR1 is SGHNT and CDR2 YYREEE (reference sequence). The full variable domain, with the rest looked up from reference TRBV5-4 and TRBJ2-5, is ETGVTQSPTHLIKTRGQQVTLRCSSQSGHNTVSWYQQALGQGPQFIFQYYREEENGRGNFPPRFSGLQFPNYSSELNVNALELDDSALYLCASSLAPRRSGRSADTQYFGPGTRLLVL.